Presented here are 32 T cell receptor beta chains from one specimen sequenced in a study of cytomegalovirus exposure and HLA in healthy donors. Use of 60 Vbeta and 13 Jbeta primers characterized the PCR. Generated by immunoSEQ multiplex PCR, the TCRdb table keeps only in-frame clones and is missing some. The sample records 110,000 to 150,000 clones, about 75% being singletons. Sequencing was carried out using PBMCs. All receptors derive from a woman in her thirties in good health and CMV-seronegative.

CDR3 in DNA: TGTGCCAGTAGGGCGGATCGGGGGGTAAACACTGAAGCTTTCTTT. Translating gives CASRADRGVNTEAFF. The rearrangement joins TRBV19 to TRBJ1-1; TRBD1 might be the D (5 bases). Germline CDR1 is LNHDA and CDR2 is SQIVND (reference sequence). The CDR3 covers 15 residues. Trimming cost V 6 bases and J 2 bases, with 16 bases left between them.

This sequence joins TRBV6-6 and TRBJ1-5; tentative D call: TRBD1 (5 bases). CDR1 is MNHNY and CDR2 is SVGAGI in the germline V gene (reference sequence). Deletions cut 8 bases from V and 2 bases from J, with 16 bases between. This CDR3 region has 15 residues. The CDR3 reads CASGGVGGGNQPQHF. The CDR3 region has the DNA TGTGCCAGCGGGGGAGTGGGGGGGGGCAATCAGCCCCAGCATTTT.

The gene calls are TRBV6-1 and TRBJ1-5, with D possibly matching TRBD1 (6 bases). The CDR3 has 15 residues. The germline CDR1 and CDR2 sequences are MNHNS and SASEGT. The ends were cut back, 3 bases at V and 1 base at J, with 10 bases in the middle. The CDR3 nucleotides are TGTGCCAGCAGTGACGTACAGGGAAGCAATCAGCCCCAGCATTTT. Amino acid sequence: CASSDVQGSNQPQHF.

The genes are TRBV28 and TRBJ2-5; a possible D gene is TRBD2 (6 bases). This CDR3 has 13 amino acids. The ends were cut back, 5 bases at V and 6 bases at J, with 13 bases in the middle. Germline V gives CDR1 MDHEN, CDR2 SYDVKM. CDR3 nucleotides: TGTGCCAGCAGTGGTACTGGGAGGAAGACCCAGTACTTC. It encodes CASSGTGRKTQYF.

This chain joins TRBV5-5 and TRBJ2-1; TRBD2 might be the D (5 bases). Trimming cost V 4 bases and J 0 bases, with 17 bases left between them. Germline V gene data show CDR1 as SGHKS and CDR2 as YYEKEE (reference sequence). The length of the CDR3 is 17 residues. In DNA form, the CDR3 reads TGTGCCAGCAGCCCGTACCTTGCGGGCCTCTCCTACAATGAGCAGTTCTTC. Translated, it gives CASSPYLAGLSYNEQFF.

This clone was observed a single time. The rearrangement uses TRBV7-9 and TRBJ1-5; perhaps TRBD1 as D (5 bases). V gave up 1 base and J gave up 6 bases, with 10 bases separating them. This CDR3 has 14 amino acids. Germline V CDR1 and CDR2: SEHNR, FQNEAQ (reference sequence). The chain's CDR3 is CASSLGVGGQPQHF. The CDR3 nucleotides are TGTGCCAGCAGCTTAGGGGTGGGGGGTCAGCCCCAGCATTTT.

This sequence joins TRBV19 and TRBJ1-6; TRBD1 is a possible D gene (5 bases). The CDR3 spans 16 residues. From germline, CDR1 is LNHDA and CDR2 SQIVND (reference sequence). Trimming took off 3 bases at V and 1 base at J, with 10 bases between the two ends. CDR3: CASSMGGASYNSPLHF. In DNA, the CDR3 is TGTGCCAGTAGTATGGGGGGAGCGTCCTATAATTCACCCCTCCACTTT.

The rearrangement uses TRBV5-5 and TRBJ1-1; D uncertain. Germline CDR1 reads SGHKS; CDR2 reads YYEKEE (reference sequence). The CDR3 has 15 residues. V was trimmed by 2 bases and J by 0 bases, leaving 11 bases between them. The CDR3 loop reads CASSFRVALNTEAFF. The CDR3 bases are TGTGCCAGCAGCTTTCGGGTAGCGTTGAACACTGAAGCTTTCTTT.

The chain uses TRBV2 and TRBJ2-7, with D unresolved. The CDR3 runs to 15 residues. Germline V gene lookup returns CDR1 SNHLY and CDR2 FYNNEI. Trimming took 4 bases from V and 0 from J, leaving 13 bases between them. Here the CDR3 DNA reads TGTGCCAGCAGTGGGCGAGGCAGAGTCTCCTACGAGCAGTACGTC. This sequence encodes CASSGRGRVSYEQYV.

This chain links TRBV18 with TRBJ1-5; the match to TRBD1 covers 8 bases. Germline-derived CDR1 and CDR2 are KGHSH and LQKENI. Germline trimming cut 5 bases from V and 5 bases from J; bases unmatched to any gene: 8. The length of the CDR3 is 15 residues. The CDR3 sequence: CASSEGQGSDQPQHF. The CDR3 nucleotides read TGTGCCAGCTCAGAAGGACAGGGAAGCGATCAGCCCCAGCATTTT.

This chain links TRBV6-6 with TRBJ2-7; no clear D gene. The germline CDR1 and CDR2 sequences are MNHNY and SVGAGI (reference sequence). This CDR3 has 16 amino acids. V lost 5 bases and J lost 3, with 20 bases in between. This CDR3 is CASSTTLLQMDYEQYV. The DNA for the CDR3 is TGTGCCAGCAGTACTACTCTTCTTCAGATGGACTACGAGCAGTACGTC.

This clone was found a few times. This chain links TRBV11-2 with TRBJ1-3; D unresolved. Germline values: CDR1 SGHAT, CDR2 FQNNGV. The CDR3 consists of 16 residues. With 5 bases removed from V and 0 bases from J, the gap between germline ends came to 14 bases. The CDR3, as DNA: TGTGCCAGCAGCGTACTAGGTAGCGGCTCTGGAAACACCATATATTTT. Its protein product is CASSVLGSGSGNTIYF.

The chain is built from TRBV7-8 and TRBJ2-1; 7 nucleotides agree with TRBD2. The V and J ends lost 7 bases and 7 bases, in that order; junction bases with no gene match: 13. Germline loops: CDR1 SGHVS, CDR2 FQNEAQ. The CDR3 has 15 amino acids. The CDR3 nucleotides read TGTGCCAGCACCTTTACAGTAGCGGGTCAGAATGAGCAGTTCTTC. Translating it yields CASTFTVAGQNEQFF.

This clone came up a few times. The chain employs TRBV19 and TRBJ1-1; 10 bases match TRBD1. V was pared by 5 bases and J by 5 bases, with 11 bases of the junction left unmatched. CDR1 and CDR2 from the germline V gene are LNHDA and SQIVND (reference sequence). The CDR3 is 16 amino acids. The CDR3 reads CASSSLDRGRGTEAFF. CDR3 DNA sequence: TGTGCCAGTAGTTCCTTAGACAGGGGGCGAGGGACTGAAGCTTTCTTT.

The V and J genes are TRBV18 and TRBJ1-1, with D perhaps TRBD1 (6 bases). Trimming took 11 bases from V and 2 from J, leaving 15 bases between them. Germline lookup yields CDR1 KGHSH and CDR2 LQKENI. CDR3 length equals 13 residues. The CDR3: CAAGEGVNTEAFF. CDR3 sequence (DNA): TGTGCCGCTGGAGAGGGGGTTAACACTGAAGCTTTCTTT.

As regards this clone: Germline is not matched at one junction end, which may reflect a read error. This chain uses TRBV6-5 with TRBJ2-2; maybe TRBD2 (5 bases). Germline CDR1 is MNHEY and CDR2 is SVGAGI. The CDR3 is 16 amino acids. The CDR3 protein is CASSFKVFQNTGELFF. In nucleotides, the CDR3 is TGTGCCAGCAGTTTTAAGGTCTTCCAGAACACCGGGGAGCTGTTTTTC.

The chain uses TRBV13 and TRBJ2-7; no reliable D call. The germline CDR1 and CDR2 sequences are PRHDT and FYEKMQ (reference sequence). The CDR3 consists of 11 residues. V lost 5 bases to trimming and J lost 0 bases, with 2 bases between them. CDR3 sequence: CASSHSYEQYF. The CDR3 DNA reads TGTGCCAGCAGCCACTCCTACGAGCAGTACTTC.

This chain joins TRBV7-3 and TRBJ2-5, with 8 bases that match TRBD1. Trimming at V came to 3 bases and at J to 5 bases, leaving 5 bases not matched to a gene. CDR3 size: 14 residues. In germline, CDR1 is SGHTA, CDR2 FQGTGA. The CDR3: CASSLSGQGETQYF. The CDR3, as DNA: TGTGCCAGCAGCTTGTCCGGACAGGGTGAGACCCAGTACTTC.

The chain joins TRBV5-1 to TRBJ2-2, with TRBD1 matching over 8 bases. V shed 0 bases and J 5 bases; nucleotides not matched to a gene: 9. The CDR3 consists of 17 residues. The germline V gene has CDR1 SGHRS and CDR2 YFSETQ. The DNA of the CDR3 is TGCGCCAGCAGCTTGGTCAGGGGGCGATCCCAGACCGGGGAGCTGTTTTTT. This gives the protein CASSLVRGRSQTGELFF.

J is TRBJ1-1 and V is TRBV5-1, with 9 bases matching TRBD1. The CDR3 loop spans 16 amino acids. CDR1 SGHRS and CDR2 YFSETQ come from the germline V gene. The trim removed 4 bases at V and 5 bases at J, leaving 12 bases unmatched. The chain's CDR3 is CASSRGQGFVDTEAFF. The CDR3 coding sequence is TGCGCCAGCAGCAGAGGACAGGGGTTCGTAGATACTGAAGCTTTCTTT.

The chain uses TRBV4-1 and TRBJ2-7; the D gene is possibly TRBD1 (6 bases). CDR3 length equals 15 residues. The V and J ends lost 1 base and 0 bases respectively, with 10 bases between them. Per the germline V gene, CDR1 is MGHRA and CDR2 is YSYEKL. The CDR3 DNA follows: TGCGCCAGCAGCCAAGCGACAGGATACTCCTACGAGCAGTACTTC. It yields the protein CASSQATGYSYEQYF.

This clone was recorded once. This sequence joins TRBV2 and TRBJ2-3; maybe TRBD2 (6 bases). Trimming took off 6 bases at V and 0 bases at J, with 10 bases between the two ends. The CDR3 runs to 14 residues. In germline, CDR1 is SNHLY, CDR2 FYNNEI. This CDR3 reads CASRMGTSTDTQYF. The CDR3, as DNA: TGTGCCAGCAGGATGGGGACTAGCACAGATACGCAGTATTTT.

This clone has a single count. The V call is TRBV27, the J call TRBJ2-7, with TRBD1 matching 7 bases. The CDR3 extends over 12 amino acids. Germline V gene sequence: CDR1 MNHEY, CDR2 SMNVEV (reference sequence). The V and J ends lost 2 bases and 11 bases, in that order; junction bases with no gene match: 6. The CDR3 bases are TGTGCCAGCAGTTTACCGACAGGGATGGAGTACTTC. It specifies CASSLPTGMEYF.

To note about this clone: Other nucleotide sequences from this sample produce the same CDR3. This sequence joins TRBV18 and TRBJ2-3, with 10 bases that match TRBD2. V was pared by 0 bases and J by 1 base, with 1 base of the junction left unmatched. Germline V gene sequence: CDR1 KGHSH, CDR2 LQKENI. The CDR3 extends over 16 amino acids. CDR3 sequence: CASSPPAGGGTDTQYF. In DNA, the CDR3 is TGTGCCAGCTCACCACCAGCGGGGGGGGGCACAGATACGCAGTATTTT.

The rearrangement links TRBV9 to TRBJ1-1, with TRBD1 as a possible D gene (5 bases). V dropped 4 bases and J dropped 5 bases, with 15 bases sitting between them. The CDR3 has 14 amino acids. Per the germline V gene, CDR1 is SGDLS and CDR2 is YYNGEE. CDR3 bases: TGTGCCAGCAGCTATGGGACTATCGGGACTGAAGCTTTCTTT. Residues: CASSYGTIGTEAFF.

The chain joins TRBV6-1 to TRBJ1-1, with 11 bases matching TRBD1. CDR1 and CDR2 (germline): MNHNS, SASEGT. Trimming at V came to 6 bases and at J to 4 bases, leaving 4 bases not matched to a gene. CDR3 length equals 14 residues. Written as DNA, the CDR3 is TGTGCCAGCAGGCTCGGACAGGGGGCCACTGAAGCTTTCTTT. Translation: CASRLGQGATEAFF.

This chain joins TRBV28 and TRBJ1-6; D is ambiguous. V lost 3 bases and J 10 bases, leaving 7 bases between the germline ends. In germline, CDR1 is MDHEN, CDR2 SYDVKM. This CDR3 has 12 residues. CDR3 sequence (DNA): TGTGCCAGCAGTTTTGGGAGCTCACCCCTCCACTTT. Its translation is CASSFGSSPLHF.

The chain links TRBV28 to TRBJ2-5; 9 bases agree with TRBD2. Trimming took 3 bases from V and 4 from J; bases not matched to a gene: 3. CDR3 size: 14 residues. CDR1 and CDR2 from the germline V gene are MDHEN and SYDVKM. As DNA, the CDR3 is TGTGCCAGCAGTTTCAGGACTAGCGCAGAGACCCAGTACTTC. It encodes CASSFRTSAETQYF.

This chain links TRBV6-1 with TRBJ1-1; D is uncertain. Germline V gene data show CDR1 as MNHNS and CDR2 as SASEGT. This CDR3 contains 13 residues. V lost 8 bases and J lost 4, with 14 bases in between. CDR3 DNA: TGTGCCAGCTCCCTCGGAGAAGGCACTGAAGCTTTCTTT. This codes for CASSLGEGTEAFF.

As for this clone: At the DNA level, this CDR3 is encoded by other sequences in the same sample as well. The chain links TRBV19 to TRBJ2-7; 8 bases are shared with TRBD2. The V segment lost 1 base and the J segment 5 bases; nucleotides outside the gene matches: 10. CDR3 length: 16 amino acids. In germline, CDR1 is LNHDA, CDR2 SQIVND (reference sequence). The CDR3 is CASSIVGTGGVDEQYF. The CDR3 DNA sequence: TGTGCCAGTAGTATAGTTGGGACGGGGGGGGTTGACGAGCAGTACTTC.

The V and J genes are TRBV19 and TRBJ2-2; a weak D match, TRBD1 (6 bases). Germline-derived CDR1 and CDR2 are LNHDA and SQIVND (reference sequence). This CDR3 is 14 amino acids long. The V gene lost 7 bases and the J gene lost 7 bases, with 16 bases spanning the gap. CDR3 DNA: TGTGCCAGTACCTTACAGGGAGTAGGCGGGGAGCTGTTTTTT. It codes for CASTLQGVGGELFF.

The chain is built from TRBV6-4 and TRBJ2-1; weak D call: TRBD1 (5 bases). Looked up from germline, CDR1 is MRHNA and CDR2 is SNTAGT. The CDR3 loop spans 15 amino acids. With 0 bases removed from V and 7 bases from J, the gap between germline ends came to 13 bases. The CDR3 DNA follows: TGTGCCAGCAGTGACTCTGACAGAGGAAGTAATGAGCAGTTCTTC. Encoded protein: CASSDSDRGSNEQFF.